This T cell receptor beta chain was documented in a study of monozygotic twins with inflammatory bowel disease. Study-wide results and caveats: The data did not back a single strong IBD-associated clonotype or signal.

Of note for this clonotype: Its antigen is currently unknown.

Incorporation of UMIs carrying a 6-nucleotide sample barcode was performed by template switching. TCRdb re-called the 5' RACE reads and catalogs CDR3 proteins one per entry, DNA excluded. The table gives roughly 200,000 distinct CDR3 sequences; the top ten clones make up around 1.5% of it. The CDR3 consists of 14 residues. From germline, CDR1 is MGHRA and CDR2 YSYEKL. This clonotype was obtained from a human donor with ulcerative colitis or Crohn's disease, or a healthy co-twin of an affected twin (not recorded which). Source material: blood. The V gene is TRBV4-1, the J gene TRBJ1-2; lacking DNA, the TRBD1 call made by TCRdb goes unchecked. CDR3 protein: CASSPTQGNYGYTF.